This T cell receptor (beta chain) was identified during a study of blood T cell repertoires in COVID-19. The CDR3 is 11 amino acids. Germline CDR1 is LGHDT and CDR2 is YNNKEL (reference sequence). V dropped 6 bases and J dropped 5 bases, with 5 bases sitting between them. This clone was counted a few times. Individuals aged about 18 to 100 years were recruited from roughly 22 US areas. Method: immunoSEQ multiplex PCR; TCRdb's copy keeps in-frame clones and lacks some. The sample has roughly 400,000 clones; nearly 90% are singletons. The genes are TRBV3-1 (or the pseudogene TRBV3-2) and TRBJ2-1; D ambiguous. The receptor was isolated from a woman aged 25 to 39 who had recovered from COVID-19. Sequencing was carried out using PBMCs or T cells enriched from blood (not recorded which). CDR3 nucleotide sequence: TGTGCCAGCAGTTTTAACAATGAGCAGTTCTTC. Translated: CASSFNNEQFF.